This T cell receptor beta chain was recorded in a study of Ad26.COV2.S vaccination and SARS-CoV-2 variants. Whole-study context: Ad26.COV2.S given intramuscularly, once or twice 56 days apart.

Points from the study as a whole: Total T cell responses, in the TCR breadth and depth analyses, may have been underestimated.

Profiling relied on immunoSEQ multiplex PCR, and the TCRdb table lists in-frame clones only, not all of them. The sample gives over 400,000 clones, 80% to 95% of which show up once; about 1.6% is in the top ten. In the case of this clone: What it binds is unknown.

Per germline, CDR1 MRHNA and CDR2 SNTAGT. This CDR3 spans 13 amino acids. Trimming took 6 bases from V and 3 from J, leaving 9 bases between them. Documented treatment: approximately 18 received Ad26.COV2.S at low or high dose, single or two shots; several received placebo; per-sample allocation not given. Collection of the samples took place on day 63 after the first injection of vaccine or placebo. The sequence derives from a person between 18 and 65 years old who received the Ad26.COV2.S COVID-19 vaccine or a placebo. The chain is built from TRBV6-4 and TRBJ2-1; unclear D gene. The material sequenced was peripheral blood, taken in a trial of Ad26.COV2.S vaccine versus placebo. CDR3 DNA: TGTGCCAGCAGCGAGAGCTTCTACAATGAGCAGTTCTTC. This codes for CASSESFYNEQFF.